This T cell receptor beta chain originates from a study of OX40 agonist ivuxolimab in advanced cancers. Overall study findings and caveats: The 0.1-3.0 mg/kg partial responders had among the lowest clonal expansion.

CDR1 is SGHRS and CDR2 is YFSETQ in the germline V gene. CDR3 length equals 16 residues. V was shortened by 0 bases and J by 7 bases, with 14 bases between the two germline ends. As regards this clone: The antigen is unknown.

Only in-frame clones appear in the TCRdb table, and some are missing; sequencing was by immunoSEQ multiplex PCR. The sample holds around 56,000 clones, 65% to 85% seen once. The V call is TRBV5-1, the J call TRBJ1-6; no definite D call. The sample here was CD4+ or CD8+ T cells sorted from blood, taken in a trial of the OX40 agonist ivuxolimab. This sequence originates from an adult with an advanced solid tumor such as melanoma, head and neck, liver or kidney cancer. CDR3 protein: CASSLASSGGNSPLHF. Written as DNA, the CDR3 is TGCGCCAGCAGCTTGGCGTCCTCAGGTGGGAATTCACCCCTCCACTTT.